A single sample gave rise to the 18 T cell receptor beta chains below, sequenced in a study of T-cell reconstitution after alpha-beta-depleted transplantation in children. Preparation of the TCRbeta library was carried out with unique molecular identifiers. TCRdb reprocessed the PCR reads via MiXCR and lists one record per CDR3 protein. The profile shows about 420,000 distinct CDR3 sequences, under 20% of them singletons. The sequenced sample was PBMCs, mostly from graft donor cells, obtained 360 days after TCRalphabeta/CD19-depleted stem cell transplant. These receptors originate from a boy in the first two years of life who had a stem cell transplant for Wiskott-Aldrich syndrome, so the T cells may come from the graft donor.

V is TRBV4-3 and J is TRBJ2-7; the D gene is possibly TRBD2 (6 bases). CDR1 is LGHNA and CDR2 is YSLEER in the germline V gene. The CDR3 length is 15 residues. Trimming cost V 2 bases and J 2 bases, with 13 bases left between them. CDR3: CASSQSIAVTYEQYF. CDR3 nucleotide sequence: TGCGCCAGCAGCCAATCCATAGCGGTAACCTACGAGCAGTACTTC.

This clonotype was picked up a small number of times. V usage is TRBV20-1 and J usage is TRBJ1-2; 8 bases align to TRBD1. In germline, CDR1 is DFQATT, CDR2 SNEGSKA (reference sequence). The CDR3 is made up of 12 amino acids. J gave up 4 bases and V 6 bases, and 4 bases lay outside the gene matches. For the CDR3, the DNA is TGCAGTGCAGACAGGGGCGGCTATGGCTACACCTTC. This translates into CSADRGGYGYTF.

V usage is TRBV20-1 and J usage is TRBJ2-3; 14 bases fit TRBD2. The CDR3 runs to 17 residues. The germline CDR1 and CDR2 sequences are DFQATT and SNEGSKA (reference sequence). V shed 5 bases, J shed 4 bases, and the junction held 11 bases outside the gene matches. CDR3 DNA sequence: TGCAGTGCTCGCTCCGGGACTAGCGGGAGATGGTCAGATACGCAGTATTTT. Residues: CSARSGTSGRWSDTQYF.

The sample holds a few counts of this clonotype. CDR3 region: CASRPTGTRNYEQYF. As DNA, the CDR3 is TGTGCCAGCAGACCCACCGGGACAAGAAACTACGAGCAGTACTTC. This chain links TRBV12-3 or TRBV12-4 with TRBJ2-7, with a tentative D call TRBD1 (6 bases). V lost 6 bases and J lost 3, with 18 bases in between. There are 15 residues in the CDR3.

The chain uses TRBV12-3 or TRBV12-4 and TRBJ2-1; 9 nucleotides align to TRBD2. With 3 bases clipped from V and 0 bases from J, the junction kept 3 bases outside the gene matches. There are 16 residues in the CDR3. The CDR3: CASSFGGLASYNEQFF. CDR3 nucleotide sequence: TGTGCCAGCAGTTTCGGGGGACTAGCCTCCTACAATGAGCAGTTCTTC.

The table lists this clonotype with a few counts. The rearrangement uses TRBV29-1 and TRBJ2-3, with 14 bases aligning to TRBD2. This CDR3 has 16 amino acids. Germline V gene lookup returns CDR1 SQVTM and CDR2 ANQGSEA. V lost 4 bases and J lost 2; bases outside the gene matches: 5. The CDR3 here is CSVGGTSGGNTDTQYF. CDR3 bases: TGCAGCGTTGGAGGGACTAGCGGGGGAAACACAGATACGCAGTATTTT.

This clonotype was found many times. The chain employs TRBV7-8 and TRBJ2-3, with TRBD2 identical over 8 bases. Germline lookup yields CDR1 SGHVS and CDR2 FQNEAQ. With V trimmed by 2 bases and J by 8 bases, 6 bases remained unmatched. CDR3 length equals 14 residues. Written as DNA, the CDR3 is TGTGCCAGCAGCTTATCGGGGGGGTGGGTTACGCAGTATTTT. Translation: CASSLSGGWVTQYF.

This clonotype was seen ten or more times. The rearrangement uses TRBV2 and TRBJ1-5; perhaps TRBD1 as D (6 bases). CDR1 SNHLY and CDR2 FYNNEI come from the germline V gene. The CDR3 totals 13 residues. The V gene lost 7 bases and the J gene lost 5 bases, with 12 bases spanning the gap. The DNA for the CDR3 is TGTGCCAGCAACAGGGCAGGGGATCAGCCCCAGCATTTT. Translation gives CASNRAGDQPQHF.

This clonotype turned up a few times. CDR3 coding DNA: TGCAGTGCTAGAGGACTAGCGGCCAATGAGCAGTTCTTC. Translating gives CSARGLAANEQFF. The gene calls are TRBV20-1 and TRBJ2-1; 9 bases are a match to TRBD2. The germline CDR1 and CDR2 sequences are DFQATT and SNEGSKA (reference sequence). CDR3 length: 13 residues. The ends lost 1 base at V and 6 bases at J; junction bases unmatched: 1.

This clonotype showed up just a few times. The V and J genes are TRBV5-5 and TRBJ2-7; tentatively, D is TRBD2 (6 bases). Deletions cut 1 base from V and 6 bases from J, with 17 bases between. The germline CDR1 and CDR2 sequences are SGHKS and YYEKEE (reference sequence). This CDR3 has 15 amino acids. CDR3 DNA sequence: TGTGCCAGCAGCTTGATGCGGGATACCTCCGCCGAGCAGTACTTC. This translates into CASSLMRDTSAEQYF.

The V call is TRBV12-3 or TRBV12-4, the J call TRBJ2-1; 10 bases are shared with TRBD2. This CDR3 comprises 18 residues. The CDR3 nucleotides read TGTACCATCACCCTAAGGCCTAGCGGGAGTTTTCTCTACAATGAGCAGTTCTTC. It codes for CTITLRPSGSFLYNEQFF.

V gene TRBV12-3 or TRBV12-4 combines with J gene TRBJ1-2; 8 bases map to TRBD1. The CDR3 sequence is 13 residues long. V lost 6 bases, J lost 8 bases, and 8 bases stayed unmatched. CDR3 nucleotide sequence: TGTGCCAGCAGAGACACAGGGGGTGAGGGCTACACCTTC. Residues: CASRDTGGEGYTF.

V usage is TRBV4-1 and J usage is TRBJ2-5, with D possibly TRBD1 on 6 matching bases. The CDR3 length is 15 residues. The V end lost 1 base, the J end lost 1 base, and 10 bases lay between the germline ends. Germline lookup yields CDR1 MGHRA and CDR2 YSYEKL. CDR3 protein: CASSQVGQSQETQYF. CDR3 bases: TGCGCCAGCAGCCAAGTAGGACAGTCCCAAGAGACCCAGTACTTC.

This clonotype occurred many times. This chain joins TRBV14 and TRBJ2-1; D uncertain. The CDR3 length is 11 residues. V was cut by 1 base and J by 13 bases, with 8 bases left in between. Per the germline V gene, CDR1 is SGHDN and CDR2 is FVKESK. Here the CDR3 DNA reads TGTGCCAGCAGCCAAGCGGTCCGCCAGTTCTTC. Its protein is CASSQAVRQFF.

The chain joins TRBV6-1 to TRBJ2-7, with 8 bases that match TRBD1. Germline V lookup: CDR1 MNHNS, CDR2 SASEGT. Trimming cost V 6 bases and J 3 bases; bases outside gene matches: 7. This CDR3 is 14 amino acids long. As DNA, the CDR3 is TGTGCCAGCAGACTCCGGGACAGGAGCTACGAGCAGTACTTC. Protein product: CASRLRDRSYEQYF.

The chain has TRBV4-3 and TRBJ2-7, with 7 bases that match TRBD2. There are 16 residues in the CDR3. The V gene's germline CDR1 is LGHNA and CDR2 YSLEER. The V gene end was trimmed by 0 bases and the J gene end by 1 base; junction bases not matched to a gene: 6. CDR3 sequence (DNA): TGCGCCAGCAGCCAAGATCGGAGCGGGGCATCCTACGAGCAGTACTTC. Translated, it gives CASSQDRSGASYEQYF.

The chain carries TRBV20-1 and TRBJ2-2; unclear D gene. The CDR3 extends over 12 amino acids. CDR1 DFQATT and CDR2 SNEGSKA come from the germline V gene (reference sequence). V was cut by 0 bases and J by 9 bases, with 8 bases left in between. The CDR3 loop is CSARDYFRELFF. CDR3 bases: TGCAGTGCTAGAGATTACTTCCGGGAGCTGTTTTTT.

This clonotype was seen ten or more times. V is TRBV6-6 and J is TRBJ2-7; TRBD2 is a possible D gene (6 bases). V was pared by 5 bases and J by 3 bases, with 8 bases between. There are 12 residues in the CDR3. Germline lookup yields CDR1 MNHNY and CDR2 SVGAGI (reference sequence). DNA of the CDR3: TGTGCCAGCAGTCAGACTAGCTACGAGCAGTACTTC. This gives the protein CASSQTSYEQYF.